Listed below are T cell receptor beta chains from one sample, sequenced in a study of T cell clonotyping in hematopoietic cell transplantation. Only in-frame clones appear in the TCRdb table, and some are missing; sequencing was by immunoSEQ multiplex PCR. There are approximately 10,000 clones in the sample; approximately 90% occur only once, and around 0.8% lies in the top ten. Sample: peripheral blood mononuclear cells. These receptors originate from a woman in her 50s in good health. Some clones in this sample may be carry-over from other donors' samples. Each CDR3 is given with its conserved first and last residue. A D gene is named only where the DNA matches it firmly. Clone size is given for some rows only: seen once, a few or many times, or a class if the clone is expanded.

CDR3: CASSLRTAGYLEDSNQPQHF; DNA: TGTGCCAGCAGCTTAAGGACAGCTGGATATCTCGAAGATAGCAATCAGCCCCAGCATTTT; J: TRBJ1-5; D: -; length: 20; V: TRBV14; size: once
CDR3: CASSSGLGRAGSPLHF; DNA: TGTGCCAGCAGCTCCGGTCTGGGTAGGGCAGGTTCACCCCTCCACTTT; J: TRBJ1-6; D: -; length: 16; V: TRBV5-4; size: -
CDR3: CASRRMGGELFF; DNA: TGTGCCAGCAGACGAATGGGCGGGGAGCTGTTTTTT; J: TRBJ2-2; D: -; length: 12; V: TRBV27; size: -
CDR3: CASSVAGQGPYEQYF; DNA: TGTGCCAGCAGCGTAGCGGGACAGGGACCCTACGAGCAGTACTTC; J: TRBJ2-7; D: TRBD1; length: 15; V: TRBV9; size: once
CDR3: CASSLDFSDNQPQHF; DNA: TGTGCCAGCAGCTTAGATTTCAGCGACAATCAGCCCCAGCATTTT; J: TRBJ1-5; D: -; length: 15; V: TRBV7-6; size: -
CDR3: CAGTDRGKCNWPNEKLFF; DNA: TGTGCCGGCACCGACAGGGGAAAATGCAACTGGCCTAATGAAAAACTGTTTTTT; J: TRBJ1-4; D: TRBD1; length: 18; V: TRBV6-4; size: -
CDR3: CASSGRGRIIEAFF; DNA: TGTGCCAGCAGTGGGAGGGGACGGATTATTGAAGCTTTCTTT; J: TRBJ1-1; D: -; length: 14; V: TRBV6-1; size: -
CDR3: CASSETQGATGYTF; DNA: TGTGCCAGCTCAGAGACACAGGGGGCCACTGGCTACACCTTC; J: TRBJ1-2; D: TRBD1; length: 14; V: TRBV18; size: -
CDR3: CASSVDGHLGTGELFF; DNA: TGTGCCAGCAGCGTGGATGGACACCTTGGGACCGGGGAGCTGTTTTTT; J: TRBJ2-2; D: -; length: 16; V: TRBV9; size: -
CDR3: CASSEWLQVPKNIQYF; DNA: TGTGCCAGCAGTGAATGGTTACAGGTACCCAAAAACATTCAGTACTTC; J: TRBJ2-4; D: -; length: 16; V: TRBV2; size: -
CDR3: CASSQDLNGNQPQHF; DNA: TGTGCCAGCAGCCAAGATTTGAACGGCAATCAGCCCCAGCATTTT; J: TRBJ1-5; D: -; length: 15; V: TRBV4-2; size: -
CDR3: CASSESGGAFGEQFF; DNA: TGTGCCAGCAGTGAATCGGGGGGCGCGTTCGGTGAGCAGTTCTTC; J: TRBJ2-1; D: -; length: 15; V: TRBV6-1; size: -
CDR3: CAWSVYNYNSPLHF; DNA: TGTGCCTGGAGTGTGTACAATTATAATTCACCCCTCCACTTT; J: TRBJ1-6; D: -; length: 14; V: TRBV30; size: -
CDR3: CASRTGSARDTQYF; DNA: TGTGCCAGCCGAACGGGCTCCGCCCGAGATACGCAGTATTTT; J: TRBJ2-3; D: -; length: 14; V: TRBV28; size: -
CDR3: CASSEQGAYNEQFF; DNA: TGTGCCAGCAGTGAACAGGGGGCTTACAATGAGCAGTTCTTC; J: TRBJ2-1; D: TRBD1; length: 14; V: TRBV2; size: once
CDR3: CASSNTSGATGELFF; DNA: TGTGCCAGCAGTAACACTAGCGGGGCTACCGGGGAGCTGTTTTTT; J: TRBJ2-2; D: TRBD2; length: 15; V: TRBV6-4; size: -
CDR3: CASSLPSGAGGYTF; DNA: TGTGCCAGCAGCTTGCCGTCCGGGGCGGGTGGCTACACCTTC; J: TRBJ1-2; D: -; length: 14; V: TRBV5-6; size: -
CDR3: CASSFGGARNTEAFF; DNA: TGTGCCAGCAGCTTCGGTGGGGCCAGGAACACTGAAGCTTTCTTT; J: TRBJ1-1; D: -; length: 15; V: TRBV7-2; size: -
CDR3: CASSNPGQGSGAFF; DNA: TGTGCCAGCAGCAATCCGGGACAGGGGTCGGGGGCTTTCTTT; J: TRBJ1-1; D: TRBD1; length: 14; V: TRBV5-8; size: once
CDR3: CASTPPGTGRTGELFF; DNA: TGTGCCAGCACCCCCCCCGGGACAGGACGCACCGGGGAGCTGTTTTTT; J: TRBJ2-2; D: TRBD1; length: 16; V: TRBV5-8; size: once
CDR3: CASSLQGAKDAFF; DNA: TGTGCCAGCAGCTTACAGGGGGCGAAGGACGCTTTCTTT; J: TRBJ1-1; D: TRBD1; length: 13; V: TRBV11-3; size: -
CDR3: CASRINRELNYGYTF; DNA: TGTGCCAGCAGAATAAACAGAGAGTTAAACTATGGCTACACCTTC; J: TRBJ1-2; D: -; length: 15; V: TRBV2; size: -
CDR3: CATSWQGENTGELFF; DNA: TGTGCCACCTCGTGGCAGGGGGAAAACACCGGGGAGCTGTTTTTT; J: TRBJ2-2; D: TRBD1; length: 15; V: TRBV19; size: -
CDR3: CASSITGYRSNEKLFF; DNA: TGTGCCAGTAGTATAACAGGGTACCGCTCTAATGAAAAACTGTTTTTT; J: TRBJ1-4; D: -; length: 16; V: TRBV19; size: -
CDR3: CASSPRDRGLEQYF; DNA: TGTGCCAGCAGTCCCCGGGACAGGGGGCTAGAGCAGTACTTC; J: TRBJ2-7; D: TRBD1; length: 14; V: TRBV27; size: -
CDR3: CASSYDRGDYGYTF; DNA: TGTGCCAGCAGTTACGACAGGGGTGATTATGGCTACACCTTC; J: TRBJ1-2; D: TRBD1; length: 14; V: TRBV6-6; size: -
CDR3: CASSLEVNLSPLDGYTF; DNA: TGTGCCAGCAGCTTAGAGGTCAATCTTTCCCCCTTAGATGGCTACACCTTC; J: TRBJ1-2; D: -; length: 17; V: TRBV7-2; size: -
CDR3: CASSEWGLAGTYEQYF; DNA: TGTGCCAGCAGTGAATGGGGACTAGCGGGAACCTACGAGCAGTACTTC; J: TRBJ2-7; D: TRBD2; length: 16; V: TRBV6-1; size: few
CDR3: CASSHLTAGAEAFF; DNA: TGCGCCAGCAGCCACCTGACAGCGGGCGCTGAAGCTTTCTTT; J: TRBJ1-1; D: -; length: 14; V: TRBV4-1; size: -
CDR3: CASSPLAGRDDYGYTF; DNA: TGTGCCAGCAGTCCCCTTGCGGGGAGGGACGACTATGGCTACACCTTC; J: TRBJ1-2; D: -; length: 16; V: TRBV28; size: once
CDR3: CASSYTRQGVSGYTF; DNA: TGTGCCAGCAGTTACACCCGACAGGGGGTTTCGGGCTACACCTTC; J: TRBJ1-2; D: TRBD1; length: 15; V: TRBV6-6; size: -
CDR3: CASSLEQNPVLGGYTF; DNA: TGTGCCAGCAGCTTAGAACAGAACCCTGTTTTAGGGGGCTACACCTTC; J: TRBJ1-2; D: -; length: 16; V: TRBV7-2; size: -
CDR3: CASSQAVLAGGIAKNIQYF; DNA: TGTGCCAGCAGCCAAGCGGTCCTAGCGGGGGGAATAGCCAAAAACATTCAGTACTTC; J: TRBJ2-4; D: TRBD2; length: 19; V: TRBV4-2; size: -
CDR3: CASSATQTGGTEAFF; DNA: TGCGCCAGCAGCGCGACCCAGACAGGGGGCACTGAAGCTTTCTTT; J: TRBJ1-1; D: TRBD1; length: 15; V: TRBV5-1; size: -
CDR3: CASRSWDSSYEQYF; DNA: TGTGCCAGCAGATCCTGGGACAGTTCCTACGAGCAGTACTTC; J: TRBJ2-7; D: TRBD1; length: 14; V: TRBV6-5; size: -
CDR3: CASRDPGGFVYGYTF; DNA: TGTGCCAGCAGGGACCCTGGGGGCTTCGTCTATGGCTACACCTTC; J: TRBJ1-2; D: -; length: 15; V: TRBV7-9; size: -
CDR3: CASSVGGRGNEKLFF; DNA: TGTGCCAGCAGCGTAGGGGGCAGGGGGAATGAAAAACTGTTTTTT; J: TRBJ1-4; D: TRBD1; length: 15; V: TRBV9; size: -
CDR3: CASSYSSGTDTQYF; DNA: TGTGCCAGCAGTTACTCAAGCGGCACAGATACGCAGTATTTT; J: TRBJ2-3; D: -; length: 14; V: TRBV6-5; size: -
CDR3: CASSQDRQGARSPLHF; DNA: TGCGCCAGCAGCCAAGATCGTCAGGGGGCACGGTCACCCCTCCACTTT; J: TRBJ1-6; D: TRBD1; length: 16; V: TRBV4-3; size: -
CDR3: CASSQNRGEKLFF; DNA: TGCGCCAGCAGCCAGAACAGGGGGGAAAAACTGTTTTTT; J: TRBJ1-4; D: TRBD1; length: 13; V: TRBV5-1; size: -
CDR3: CASSLGGQSDEQYF; DNA: TGCGCCAGCAGCTTAGGGGGACAGAGCGACGAGCAGTACTTC; J: TRBJ2-7; D: TRBD1; length: 14; V: TRBV5-1; size: -
CDR3: CAWSRDKPNEQYF; DNA: TGTGCCTGGAGTAGGGACAAGCCTAACGAGCAGTACTTC; J: TRBJ2-7; D: -; length: 13; V: TRBV30; size: once
CDR3: CASSYEVTGGYGYTF; DNA: TGTGCCAGCAGTTACGAGGTTACAGGGGGCTATGGCTACACCTTC; J: TRBJ1-2; D: TRBD1; length: 15; V: TRBV6-5; size: -
CDR3: CAISEDSGKGGEKLFF; DNA: TGTGCCATCAGTGAGGATAGCGGGAAAGGGGGTGAAAAACTGTTTTTT; J: TRBJ1-4; D: -; length: 16; V: TRBV10-3; size: -
CDR3: CAWRATTNEKLFF; DNA: TGTGCCTGGAGGGCTACAACTAATGAAAAACTGTTTTTT; J: TRBJ1-4; D: -; length: 13; V: TRBV30; size: few
CDR3: CAWNRNMNTEAFF; DNA: TGTGCCTGGAACAGAAATATGAACACTGAAGCTTTCTTT; J: TRBJ1-1; D: -; length: 13; V: TRBV30; size: -
CDR3: CASSYSGTGSGRPQHF; DNA: TGTGCCAGCAGTTACTCGGGGACAGGGAGTGGGCGGCCCCAGCATTTT; J: TRBJ1-5; D: TRBD1; length: 16; V: TRBV6-5; size: -
CDR3: CASSPTSYEQYF; DNA: TGTGCCAGCAGCCCCACATCCTACGAGCAGTACTTC; J: TRBJ2-7; D: -; length: 12; V: TRBV7-2; size: -
CDR3: CASGSQGGELFF; DNA: TGTGCTAGTGGTTCGCAGGGAGGGGAGCTGTTTTTT; J: TRBJ2-2; D: -; length: 12; V: TRBV12-5; size: -
CDR3: CASSLGLQLALVSDEQFF; DNA: TGCGCCAGCAGCTTGGGGCTACAACTAGCCCTTGTTTCCGATGAGCAGTTCTTC; J: TRBJ2-1; D: -; length: 18; V: TRBV5-1; size: once
CDR3: CASSTGTGLGNTIYF; DNA: TGTGCCAGTAGCACCGGGACAGGGCTTGGAAACACCATATATTTT; J: TRBJ1-3; D: TRBD1; length: 15; V: TRBV19; size: -
CDR3: CASSLAGRVEAFF; DNA: TGTGCCAGCAGCTTAGCGGGGAGGGTTGAAGCTTTCTTT; J: TRBJ1-1; D: -; length: 13; V: TRBV7-8; size: -
CDR3: CASSAAGATYGYTF; DNA: TGTGCCAGCAGCGCAGCGGGGGCCACGTATGGCTACACCTTC; J: TRBJ1-2; D: -; length: 14; V: TRBV7-9; size: once